Below, 23 T cell receptor beta chains from the same sample are listed, as sequenced in a study of cytomegalovirus exposure and HLA in healthy donors. PCR involved 60 Vbeta and 13 Jbeta primers. Data came from immunoSEQ multiplex PCR; TCRdb stores just in-frame clones and leaves some out. The sample lists under 100,000 clones, over 70% occurring once. Input material: PBMCs. The source is a man between 18 and 29 years old in good health and CMV-seropositive.

This chain connects TRBV13 to TRBJ2-3, with D unclear. Germline V CDR1 and CDR2: PRHDT, FYEKMQ (reference sequence). The V and J ends lost 2 bases and 0 bases respectively, with 9 bases between them. This CDR3 spans 15 amino acids. CDR3 sequence (DNA): TGTGCCAGCAGCTTAATAGCCCCTAGCACAGATACGCAGTATTTT. Its protein product is CASSLIAPSTDTQYF.

This clone was observed once. The rearrangement joins TRBV9 to TRBJ2-3; D is unresolved. Germline V gene data show CDR1 as SGDLS and CDR2 as YYNGEE. Trimming took off 4 bases at V and 2 bases at J, with 8 bases between the two ends. There are 13 residues in the CDR3. The CDR3 loop reads CASSFADTDTQYF. As DNA, the CDR3 is TGTGCCAGCAGCTTTGCGGACACAGATACGCAGTATTTT. Using reference TRBV9 and TRBJ2-3 for the parts outside the CDR3, the full variable domain is DSGVTQTPKHLITATGQRVTLRCSPRSGDLSVYWYQQSLDQGLQFLIQYYNGEERAKGNILERFSAQQFPDLHSELNLSSLELGDSALYFCASSFADTDTQYFGPGTRLTVL.

This clone was counted between two and nine times. The V gene is TRBV4-1, the J gene TRBJ2-5; D unresolved. V was pared by 0 bases and J by 1 base, with 12 bases between. The germline gives CDR1 MGHRA, CDR2 YSYEKL. The CDR3 is 16 amino acids. The CDR3 nucleotides are TGCGCCAGCAGCCAAGATCCGGCAGGCCGCCAAGAGACCCAGTACTTC. Its protein product is CASSQDPAGRQETQYF.

This clone was picked up a small number of times. The chain recombines TRBV14 with TRBJ2-7; TRBD2 agrees at 9 bases. This CDR3 contains 15 residues. CDR1 and CDR2 from the germline V gene are SGHDN and FVKESK. V shed 2 bases, J shed 2 bases, and the junction held 4 bases outside the gene matches. CDR3 sequence (DNA): TGTGCCAGCAGCCAACACCTAGCGGGAACCTACGAGCAGTACTTC. It specifies CASSQHLAGTYEQYF.

This clone was seen more than once but under ten times. J is TRBJ1-2 and V is TRBV13, with 9 bases aligning to TRBD1. The germline CDR1 and CDR2 sequences are PRHDT and FYEKMQ (reference sequence). The CDR3 runs 15 residues. V trimming: 6 bases; J trimming: 4 bases; junction bases outside the gene matches: 9. CDR3 amino acids: CASRAQGAYGYGYTF. The CDR3 DNA sequence: TGTGCCAGCAGGGCACAGGGGGCGTACGGCTATGGCTACACCTTC.

With respect to this clone: The junction differs from germline at one of its ends, possibly a read error. This CDR3 reads CASSLARNTEAFF. Here the CDR3 DNA reads TGTGCTAGCAGCTTAGCCCGGAACACTGAAGCTTTCTTT. The J gene is TRBJ1-1, the V gene TRBV7-7; D not resolved. Germline V gene data show CDR1 as SSHAT and CDR2 as FNYEAQ (reference sequence). The CDR3 extends over 13 amino acids.

CDR3 in DNA: TGTGCCAGCAGCCCCTTAACAGGACGTGAAGCTAACTATGGCTACACCTTC. It is translated as CASSPLTGREANYGYTF. V usage is TRBV5-4 and J usage is TRBJ1-2; tentatively, D is TRBD1 (5 bases). V lost 4 bases and J 0 bases, leaving 19 bases between the germline ends. Germline V CDR1 and CDR2: SGHNT, YYREEE (reference sequence). The CDR3 length is 17 residues. Full variable domain (rest looked up from reference TRBV5-4 and TRBJ1-2): ETGVTQSPTHLIKTRGQQVTLRCSSQSGHNTVSWYQQALGQGPQFIFQYYREEENGRGNFPPRFSGLQFPNYSSELNVNALELDDSALYLCASSPLTGREANYGYTFGSGTRLTVV.

The chain links TRBV15 to TRBJ2-3; TRBD2 agrees at 8 bases. The CDR3 contains 14 residues. J lost 6 bases, V lost 3 bases, and 5 bases had no gene match. Germline assignment: CDR1 LNHNV and CDR2 YYDKDF (reference sequence). The CDR3: CATSRSGGGDTQYF. As DNA, the CDR3 is TGTGCCACCAGCAGGAGCGGGGGAGGGGATACGCAGTATTTT. Together with reference TRBV15 and TRBJ2-3, the CDR3 gives the full variable domain: DAMVIQNPRYQVTQFGKPVTLSCSQTLNHNVMYWYQQKSSQAPKLLFHYYDKDFNNEADTPDNFQSRRPNTSFCFLDIRSPGLGDTAMYLCATSRSGGGDTQYFGPGTRLTVL.

This clone was found many times. J is TRBJ2-3 and V is TRBV9; no definite D call. Germline-derived CDR1 and CDR2 are SGDLS and YYNGEE. This CDR3 is 12 amino acids long. Trimming shortened V by 4 bases and J by 5 bases, and 8 bases separated the two germline ends. The CDR3 protein is CASSLSLDTQYF. CDR3 coding DNA: TGTGCCAGCAGCCTTAGCCTAGATACGCAGTATTTT.

This chain links TRBV10-3 with TRBJ2-3, with 8 nucleotides matching TRBD2. The CDR3 loop spans 15 amino acids. Looked up from germline, CDR1 is ENHRY and CDR2 is SYGVKD. Trimming removed 4 bases from V and 2 bases from J; junction bases left unmatched: 5. CDR3: CAISGAGDLTDTQYF. In DNA, the CDR3 is TGTGCCATCAGTGGAGCGGGAGATCTCACAGATACGCAGTATTTT.

CDR3 in DNA: TGTGCCAGCAGTGATCAGGCCTTGGAGGCCAACGTCCTGACTTTC. Encoded protein: CASSDQALEANVLTF. The chain carries TRBV2 and TRBJ2-6; D unresolved. This CDR3 is 15 amino acids long. Between the trimmed V and J ends, which lost 3 bases and 6 bases, there was a span of 12 bases. Germline V gene sequence: CDR1 SNHLY, CDR2 FYNNEI.

The J gene is TRBJ1-2, the V gene TRBV5-4; 7 nucleotides match TRBD1. CDR3 length: 13 residues. V was clipped by 3 bases and J by 5 bases; unmatched bases: 4. Germline loops: CDR1 SGHNT, CDR2 YYREEE (reference sequence). The CDR3 bases are TGTGCCAGCAGCTGGACAGGCGATTATGGCTACACCTTC. Amino acid sequence: CASSWTGDYGYTF. Full variable domain (missing parts from reference TRBV5-4 and TRBJ1-2): ETGVTQSPTHLIKTRGQQVTLRCSSQSGHNTVSWYQQALGQGPQFIFQYYREEENGRGNFPPRFSGLQFPNYSSELNVNALELDDSALYLCASSWTGDYGYTFGSGTRLTVV.

The gene calls are TRBV6-5 and TRBJ1-1; D is unresolved. The germline V gene encodes CDR1 MNHEY and CDR2 SVGAGI. Trimming removed 0 bases from V and 0 bases from J, with 8 bases in between. This CDR3 comprises 15 residues. The CDR3 DNA reads as TGTGCCAGCAGTTACTCGCGGATTATGAACACTGAAGCTTTCTTT. It yields the protein CASSYSRIMNTEAFF.

The V and J genes are TRBV4-1 and TRBJ2-3; D might be TRBD1 (5 bases). V was shortened by 1 base and J by 4 bases, with 15 bases between the two germline ends. The CDR3 has 16 residues. Per germline, CDR1 MGHRA and CDR2 YSYEKL. CDR3 sequence: CASSQASGIPPDTQYF. The DNA for the CDR3 is TGCGCCAGCAGCCAAGCATCAGGGATTCCCCCAGATACGCAGTATTTT.

Concerning this clone itself: One end of the junction varies from germline; a read error may be responsible. The chain joins TRBV7-7 to TRBJ2-2, with 7 bases that match TRBD1. The germline V gene encodes CDR1 SSHAT and CDR2 FNYEAQ (reference sequence). The CDR3 loop spans 15 amino acids. The CDR3 region has the DNA TGTGCTAGCAGCTCGGGACAGAGAAACACCGGGGAGCTGTTTTTT. Encoded protein: CASSSGQRNTGELFF.

This clone appeared a single time. The genes are TRBV13 and TRBJ2-7; the D gene is possibly TRBD1 (6 bases). Germline CDR1 PRHDT, CDR2 FYEKMQ (reference sequence). This CDR3 has 13 amino acids. V was pared by 5 bases and J by 4 bases, with 12 bases between. The CDR3 coding sequence is TGTGCCAGCAGCACAGGGATGGGGTACGAGCAGTACTTC. As protein: CASSTGMGYEQYF.

The table lists this clone with a count of one. This chain connects TRBV5-1 to TRBJ2-5, with 8 bases lining up with TRBD2. The CDR3 extends over 16 amino acids. The V segment lost 0 bases and the J segment 5 bases; nucleotides outside the gene matches: 9. CDR1 and CDR2 from the germline V gene are SGHRS and YFSETQ. The CDR3 protein is CASSLASAGVDETQYF. CDR3 nucleotides: TGCGCCAGCAGCTTGGCCTCAGCGGGAGTTGATGAGACCCAGTACTTC.

This chain uses TRBV10-1 with TRBJ2-2; D may be TRBD2 (6 bases). The CDR3 loop spans 16 amino acids. Germline CDR1 is WNHNN and CDR2 is SYGVQD (reference sequence). V was shortened by 5 bases and J by 0 bases, with 13 bases between the two germline ends. The CDR3 DNA is TGCGCCAGCAGTCGTAGAACTAGCCCGAACACCGGGGAGCTGTTTTTT. Amino acid sequence: CASSRRTSPNTGELFF.

The V gene is TRBV28, the J gene TRBJ1-1, with a tentative D call TRBD1 (5 bases). CDR3 length: 15 amino acids. V was cut by 1 base and J by 1 base, with 10 bases left in between. Germline CDR1 MDHEN, CDR2 SYDVKM. The DNA for the CDR3 is TGTGCCAGCAGTTTATTTGCGACAGCGAACACTGAAGCTTTCTTT. Translated, it gives CASSLFATANTEAFF.

V and J are TRBV25-1 and TRBJ2-7; D remains unclear. Trimming took 6 bases from V and 1 from J, leaving 7 bases between them. Per the germline V gene, CDR1 is MGHDK and CDR2 is SYGVNS. This CDR3 has 12 residues. This chain's CDR3 is CASRAASYEQYF. As DNA, the CDR3 is TGTGCCAGCAGGGCGGCGTCCTACGAGCAGTACTTC.

This clone was recorded only once. This chain links TRBV11-2 with TRBJ1-4; possible D gene TRBD1, 5 bases. CDR1 and CDR2 (germline): SGHAT, FQNNGV. The CDR3 sequence is 13 residues long. Trimming cost V 3 bases and J 7 bases, with 9 bases left between them. This CDR3 is CASSLKGIEKLFF. The CDR3 bases are TGTGCCAGCAGCTTGAAGGGGATTGAAAAACTGTTTTTT.

In DNA form, the CDR3 reads TGTGCCAGTAGTATACTAGCGGGGGACAATGAGCAGTTCTTC. Protein product: CASSILAGDNEQFF. This chain links TRBV19 with TRBJ2-1; TRBD2 matches 10 bases. The CDR3 length is 14 residues. V shed 2 bases and J 5 bases; nucleotides not matched to a gene: 0. Germline V CDR1 and CDR2: LNHDA, SQIVND (reference sequence).

The rearrangement links TRBV11-3 to TRBJ2-3; D call uncertain. Trimming shortened V by 5 bases and J by 1 base, and 10 bases separated the two germline ends. Germline CDR1 is SGHNT and CDR2 is YENEEA. The CDR3 is 14 residues long. Here the CDR3 reads CASSPHIGTDTQYF. CDR3 nucleotides: TGTGCCAGCAGCCCGCACATTGGCACAGATACGCAGTATTTT.